This TCR beta chain was identified during a study of cytomegalovirus exposure and HLA in healthy donors. Study-wide background: Unique TCRs numbering approximately 81 million, obtained from HLA-typed donors, made up an early data release.

Germline V gene sequence: CDR1 LNHNV, CDR2 YYDKDF (reference sequence). The junction had 4 bases not matched to a gene; V was cut back by 0 bases and J by 3 bases. The CDR3 runs to 15 residues. Regarding the study as a whole: Among the CMV-associated chains, a few were confirmed in vitro as specific for CMV antigens. More clonal expansion characterized HLA-associated TCR beta chains than equally common others in a later analysis.

The PCR employed 60 Vbeta primers together with 13 Jbeta primers. Generated by immunoSEQ multiplex PCR, the TCRdb table keeps only in-frame clones and is missing some. This sample has 150,000 to 200,000 clones, with roughly 90% found just once. As concerns this clone: Its antigen is not known.

The specimen sequenced was PBMCs. V is TRBV15 and J is TRBJ1-1; the match to TRBD1 covers 7 bases. This receptor was taken from a young woman in good health and CMV-seronegative. The CDR3 bases are TGTGCCACCAGCAGAGATCCGAGGGGGCACACTGAAGCTTTCTTT. It codes for CATSRDPRGHTEAFF.